This T cell receptor (beta chain) is from a study of blood T cell repertoires in COVID-19. Here immunoSEQ multiplex PCR was the method, and the copy in TCRdb shows in-frame clones only, minus some. Of about 340,000 clones in the sample, around four fifths were seen once. The CDR3 sequence is 15 residues long. V was pared by 6 bases and J by 6 bases, with 14 bases of the junction left unmatched. Per germline, CDR1 MNHEY and CDR2 SVGAGI. J is TRBJ2-7 and V is TRBV6-5; 7 bases line up with TRBD1. This TCR was sampled from a man aged 30 to 39 with active or convalescent COVID-19. What was sequenced was peripheral blood. This CDR3 reads CASSRETGITSEQYF. The CDR3 DNA is TGTGCCAGCAGCCGTGAGACAGGGATTACCAGCGAGCAGTACTTC.